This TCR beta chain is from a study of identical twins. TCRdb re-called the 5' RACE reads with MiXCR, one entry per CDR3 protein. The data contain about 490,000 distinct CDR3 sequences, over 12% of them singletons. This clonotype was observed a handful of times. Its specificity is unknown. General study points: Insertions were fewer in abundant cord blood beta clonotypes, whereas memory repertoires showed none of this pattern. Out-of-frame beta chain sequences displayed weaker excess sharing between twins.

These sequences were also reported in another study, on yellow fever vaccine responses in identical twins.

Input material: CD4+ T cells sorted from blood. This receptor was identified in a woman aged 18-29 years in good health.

The CDR3 nucleotides read TGCAGTGCTAGAGTTGGGGGGATGAACACCGGGGAGCTGTTTTTT. Residues: CSARVGGMNTGELFF. The gene calls are TRBV20-1 and TRBJ2-2; the D gene is possibly TRBD2 (6 bases). In germline, CDR1 is DFQATT, CDR2 SNEGSKA (reference sequence). CDR3 size: 15 residues. Trimming pared 1 base from V and 1 base from J, leaving 10 bases between.